A selection of T cell receptor beta chains follows, all from one sample in a study of blood T cell repertoires in COVID-19. The data were produced by immunoSEQ multiplex PCR, yet TCRdb's version contains in-frame clones alone and is incomplete. The sample comprises tens of thousands of clones, roughly nine tenths of which are singletons, and roughly a sixth rests with the top ten. The sequenced sample consisted of peripheral blood. The origin of the receptors is a man older than 75 in a cohort sampled during active COVID-19. Each CDR3 is given with its conserved first and last residue.

V	J	CDR3
TRBV16	TRBJ2-1	CASSQEGQGYNEQFF
TRBV10-3	TRBJ1-3	CAILGASSGNTIYF
TRBV5-4	TRBJ2-7	CASLMNRGTSEQYF
TRBV6-5	TRBJ1-1	CASKDRGLTEAFF
TRBV6-4	TRBJ2-1	CASSVGLAAVNEQFF
TRBV6-1	TRBJ1-2	CASSEATTGLGYGYTF
TRBV9	TRBJ2-5	CASSVDAGGETQYF
TRBV28	TRBJ2-1	CASSTTWGGRGAHNEQFF
TRBV6-5	TRBJ1-4	CAAGGSATNEKLFF
TRBV2	TRBJ2-2	CASSGTSGDTGELFF
TRBV27	TRBJ2-5	CASSLGGIGPQETQYF
TRBV28	TRBJ2-1	CASSYRGTNNEQFF
TRBV28	TRBJ1-5	CATRGQGASQPQHF
TRBV18	TRBJ2-7	CASSQTGTASYEQYF
TRBV25-1	TRBJ1-1	CASKRDGGKNTEAFF
TRBV3-1/TRBV3-2	TRBJ2-5	CASSQGLAGGQETQYF
TRBV5-1	TRBJ2-5	CASSVQGVVVQETQYF
TRBV18	TRBJ2-7	CASSSGRYEQYF